This entry lists 24 T cell receptor beta chains sequenced from one sample in a study of control samples from healthy donors and cancer patients. Clones were read by immunoSEQ multiplex PCR, and TCRdb kept only the in-frame ones, dropping some. The table has more than 95,000 clones, approximately 92% seen once. Sequenced: PBMCs. These receptors were taken from a man older than 75 with head and neck cancer.

This clone was detected once. The rearrangement joins TRBV21-1 to TRBJ2-7. TRBV21-1 is a listed pseudogene. This CDR3 region has 14 residues. This chain's CDR3 is CARQTPIKEYEQYF. In DNA, the CDR3 is TGTGCCCGCCAAACCCCGATAAAAGAATACGAGCAGTACTTC.

This clone was recorded only once. The chain links TRBV19 to TRBJ1-1; 9 bases match TRBD1. The length of the CDR3 is 16 residues. Germline V gene data show CDR1 as LNHDA and CDR2 as SQIVND (reference sequence). Trimming removed 3 bases from V and 1 base from J; junction bases left unmatched: 6. The CDR3 DNA is TGTGCCAGTAGTATTTTACAGGGGGCTGGGAACACTGAAGCTTTCTTT. Translated: CASSILQGAGNTEAFF.

The chain has TRBV19 and TRBJ1-1, with 8 bases matching TRBD1. CDR3 size: 16 residues. Germline assignment: CDR1 LNHDA and CDR2 SQIVND (reference sequence). V shed 2 bases and J 0 bases; nucleotides not matched to a gene: 5. The CDR3 sequence is CASSIQGAGMNTEAFF. In DNA form, the CDR3 reads TGTGCCAGTAGTATACAGGGGGCCGGGATGAACACTGAAGCTTTCTTT.

The chain employs TRBV5-1 and TRBJ1-6, with TRBD1 matching over 9 bases. Trimming took 0 bases from V and 6 from J; bases not matched to a gene: 1. Germline values: CDR1 SGHRS, CDR2 YFSETQ. The CDR3 runs 15 residues. Here the CDR3 reads CASSLGGQGNSPLHF. The DNA for the CDR3 is TGCGCCAGCAGCTTGGGGGGACAGGGTAATTCACCCCTCCACTTT.

The V gene is TRBV5-1, the J gene TRBJ2-3; D gene unclear. Trimming stripped 5 bases from V and 6 bases from J, with 10 bases between. Germline CDR1 reads SGHRS; CDR2 reads YFSETQ. This CDR3 has 12 amino acids. The CDR3 DNA follows: TGCGCCAGCAGGAGGAAGGCGGATACGCAGTATTTT. Its protein product is CASRRKADTQYF.

The chain carries TRBV11-2 and TRBJ2-3, with D tentatively TRBD2 (6 bases). The V gene lost 5 bases and the J gene lost 4 bases, with 10 bases spanning the gap. The CDR3 has 13 amino acids. Germline-derived CDR1 and CDR2 are SGHAT and FQNNGV. The chain's CDR3 is CASSAGLPDTQYF. The CDR3 DNA is TGTGCCAGCAGCGCGGGACTCCCAGATACGCAGTATTTT. Supplemented by reference TRBV11-2 and TRBJ2-3, the full variable domain reads EAGVAQSPRYKIIEKRQSVAFWCNPISGHATLYWYQQILGQGPKLLIQFQNNGVVDDSQLPKDRFSAERLKGVDSTLKIQPAKLEDSAVYLCASSAGLPDTQYFGPGTRLTVL.

The V gene is TRBV30, the J gene TRBJ2-3; 10 bases match TRBD2. Trimming took 2 bases from V and 1 from J; bases not matched to a gene: 9. This CDR3 region has 17 residues. Germline-derived CDR1 and CDR2 are GTSNPN and SVGIG (reference sequence). The CDR3 DNA sequence: TGTGCCTGGAGTCCCAAAGCGGGGGGGCCGCGCACAGATACGCAGTATTTT. It is translated as CAWSPKAGGPRTDTQYF.

This chain uses TRBV5-8 with TRBJ1-5; perhaps TRBD1 as D (5 bases). This CDR3 contains 15 residues. V was pared by 0 bases and J by 6 bases, with 13 bases between. Germline lookup yields CDR1 SGHTS and CDR2 YDEGEE. In DNA form, the CDR3 reads TGTGCCAGCAGCTTGGATCGGGGGTTAGGTCAGCCCCAGCATTTT. Residues: CASSLDRGLGQPQHF.

V usage is TRBV27 and J usage is TRBJ2-3; 7 bases are a match to TRBD1. The V gene's germline CDR1 is MNHEY and CDR2 SMNVEV (reference sequence). The trim removed 6 bases at V and 2 bases at J, leaving 2 bases unmatched. This CDR3 comprises 13 residues. CDR3 loop: CASRGTATDTQYF. Here the CDR3 DNA reads TGTGCCAGCAGGGGGACAGCCACAGATACGCAGTATTTT.

This chain's CDR3 is CASSPGPSNVLTF. The DNA of the CDR3 is TGTGCCAGTAGTCCGGGCCCAAGCAACGTCCTGACTTTC. The rearrangement links TRBV19 to TRBJ2-6; D remains unclear. Germline V CDR1 and CDR2: LNHDA, SQIVND (reference sequence). The CDR3 totals 13 residues. The ends were cut back, 5 bases at V and 9 bases at J, with 11 bases in the middle. The whole variable domain, filled in from reference TRBV19 and TRBJ2-6, reads DGGITQSPKYLFRKEGQNVTLSCEQNLNHDAMYWYRQDPGQGLRLIYYSQIVNDFQKGDIAEGYSVSREKKESFPLTVTSAQKNPTAFYLCASSPGPSNVLTFGAGSRLTVL.

This chain links TRBV2 with TRBJ1-4, with unresolved D. Germline V CDR1 and CDR2: SNHLY, FYNNEI. The CDR3 has 12 amino acids. V was pared by 4 bases and J by 7 bases, with 7 bases between. The CDR3 nucleotides are TGTGCCAGCAGTGCTCGTTTTGAAAAACTGTTTTTT. Amino acids: CASSARFEKLFF.

V gene TRBV5-1 combines with J gene TRBJ2-5; TRBD1 agrees at 8 bases. There are 14 residues in the CDR3. CDR1 and CDR2 (germline): SGHRS, YFSETQ. Losses at the gene ends were 0 bases for V and 7 bases for J; bases not matched to a gene: 5. Here the CDR3 DNA reads TGCGCCAGCAGCTTGGATCAGGGGGCAGGGACCCAGTACTTC. Translated, it gives CASSLDQGAGTQYF.

This sequence joins TRBV2 and TRBJ1-3; perhaps TRBD1 as D (5 bases). CDR1 is SNHLY and CDR2 is FYNNEI in the germline V gene. The CDR3 is 16 residues long. V gave up 4 bases and J gave up 0 bases, with 13 bases separating them. CDR3 coding DNA: TGTGCCAGCAGTGGAGACAGAGTATTCTCTGGAAACACCATATATTTT. Translating it yields CASSGDRVFSGNTIYF.

The chain recombines TRBV5-6 with TRBJ1-1; TRBD1 agrees at 8 bases. There are 14 residues in the CDR3. V shed 1 base and J 10 bases; nucleotides not matched to a gene: 9. Looked up from germline, CDR1 is SGHDT and CDR2 is YYEEEE. CDR3 region: CASSLSPGGTGAFF. DNA of the CDR3: TGTGCCAGCAGCTTGTCCCCCGGGGGGACAGGAGCTTTCTTT.

The count of this clone is one. This CDR3 is CASSLIPSGRGAYEQYF. CDR3 sequence (DNA): TGTGCCAGCAGCTTGATCCCTAGCGGTCGAGGCGCCTACGAGCAGTACTTC. The chain employs TRBV5-8 and TRBJ2-7; 7 bases align to TRBD2. CDR3 length: 17 amino acids. Germline CDR1 is SGHTS and CDR2 is YDEGEE. After removal of 1 base from V and 2 bases from J, the junction contained 12 bases not matched to a gene.

This chain links TRBV5-6 with TRBJ1-1; 8 bases align to TRBD1. The trim removed 5 bases at V and 3 bases at J, leaving 3 bases unmatched. Per germline, CDR1 SGHDT and CDR2 YYEEEE. This CDR3 has 13 residues. The CDR3 region is CASRYRGDTEAFF. The CDR3 DNA follows: TGTGCCAGCAGATACAGGGGGGACACTGAAGCTTTCTTT.

This chain uses TRBV27 with TRBJ2-2; possible D gene TRBD2, 6 bases. From germline, CDR1 is MNHEY and CDR2 SMNVEV (reference sequence). V was trimmed by 1 base and J by 2 bases, leaving 14 bases between them. There are 17 residues in the CDR3. CDR3: CASSLLASVKNTGELFF. In nucleotides, the CDR3 is TGTGCCAGCAGTTTATTGGCTAGCGTCAAAAACACCGGGGAGCTGTTTTTT.

The rearrangement joins TRBV5-5 to TRBJ2-3; D might be TRBD1 or TRBD2, each matching 6 bases. CDR1 and CDR2 (germline): SGHKS, YYEKEE (reference sequence). The CDR3 consists of 15 residues. V was shortened by 7 bases and J by 5 bases, with 20 bases between the two germline ends. The CDR3 DNA sequence: TGTGCCAGCTGGGGGGCGGGGAGTCTCGTAGATACGCAGTATTTT. It codes for CASWGAGSLVDTQYF.

This rearrangement joins TRBV30 to TRBJ1-5; no reliable D call. CDR1 is GTSNPN and CDR2 is SVGIG in the germline V gene (reference sequence). Trimming cost V 4 bases and J 1 base, with 8 bases left between them. This CDR3 contains 13 residues. For the CDR3, the DNA is TGTGCCTGGAATGGAGGGAGCAATCAGCCCCAGCATTTT. It specifies CAWNGGSNQPQHF.

The gene calls are TRBV27 and TRBJ2-1; D remains ambiguous. This CDR3 is 15 amino acids long. The V end lost 2 bases, the J end lost 0 bases, and 8 bases lay between the germline ends. Germline V lookup: CDR1 MNHEY, CDR2 SMNVEV (reference sequence). The CDR3 coding sequence is TGTGCCAGCAGTTTAGCAGCGTTCTCCTACAATGAGCAGTTCTTC. Translated, it gives CASSLAAFSYNEQFF.

This chain joins TRBV19 and TRBJ2-7; D is undetermined. From germline, CDR1 is LNHDA and CDR2 SQIVND (reference sequence). Trimming removed 2 bases from V and 9 bases from J, with 17 bases in between. The CDR3 sequence is 14 residues long. The CDR3 region is CASSIWQAPTGQYF. The CDR3 DNA sequence: TGTGCCAGTAGTATATGGCAGGCTCCTACTGGGCAGTACTTC. The variable domain in full, completed from reference TRBV19 and TRBJ2-7, reads DGGITQSPKYLFRKEGQNVTLSCEQNLNHDAMYWYRQDPGQGLRLIYYSQIVNDFQKGDIAEGYSVSREKKESFPLTVTSAQKNPTAFYLCASSIWQAPTGQYFGPGTRLTVT.

The chain employs TRBV9 and TRBJ2-2; no clear D gene. V lost 6 bases, J lost 6 bases, and 18 bases lay in between. CDR1 and CDR2 (germline): SGDLS, YYNGEE. There are 15 residues in the CDR3. CDR3 sequence (DNA): TGTGCCAGCACCGAGGCGGCTCCTCTGGCCGGGGAGCTGTTTTTT. This sequence encodes CASTEAAPLAGELFF. The whole variable domain, remainder taken from reference TRBV9 and TRBJ2-2, is DSGVTQTPKHLITATGQRVTLRCSPRSGDLSVYWYQQSLDQGLQFLIQYYNGEERAKGNILERFSAQQFPDLHSELNLSSLELGDSALYFCASTEAAPLAGELFFGEGSRLTVL.

The chain links TRBV6-5 to TRBJ1-2; tentative D call: TRBD1 (5 bases). The V end was cut by 6 bases, the J end by 0 bases, with 14 bases between. Germline assignment: CDR1 MNHEY and CDR2 SVGAGI. This CDR3 region has 15 residues. The CDR3 nucleotides read TGTGCCAGCAGGAGGGACGCGCAGACTAACTATGGCTACACCTTC. Translation: CASRRDAQTNYGYTF.

This chain uses TRBV19 with TRBJ1-1, with D perhaps matching TRBD1 (5 bases). The V end was cut by 4 bases, the J end by 11 bases, with 20 bases between. Germline CDR1 is LNHDA and CDR2 is SQIVND (reference sequence). The CDR3 has 14 amino acids. DNA of the CDR3: TGTGCCAGTAGTACAGTTCCGGGACTACAATCGGCTTTCTTT. Translated, it gives CASSTVPGLQSAFF.